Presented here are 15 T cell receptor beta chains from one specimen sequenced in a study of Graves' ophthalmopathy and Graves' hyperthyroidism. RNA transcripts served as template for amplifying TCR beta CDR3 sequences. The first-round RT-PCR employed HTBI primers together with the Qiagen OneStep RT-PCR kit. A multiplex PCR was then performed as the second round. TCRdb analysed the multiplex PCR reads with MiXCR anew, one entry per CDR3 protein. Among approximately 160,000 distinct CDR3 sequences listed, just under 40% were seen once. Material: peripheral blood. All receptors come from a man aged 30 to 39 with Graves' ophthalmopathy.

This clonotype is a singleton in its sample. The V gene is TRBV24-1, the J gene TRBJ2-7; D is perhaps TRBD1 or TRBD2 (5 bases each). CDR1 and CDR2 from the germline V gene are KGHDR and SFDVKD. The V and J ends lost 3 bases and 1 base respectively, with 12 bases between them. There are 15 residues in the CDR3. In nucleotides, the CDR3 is TGTGCCACCAGTGATGCCGGGGACGGTTCCTACGAGCAGTACTTC. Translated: CATSDAGDGSYEQYF.

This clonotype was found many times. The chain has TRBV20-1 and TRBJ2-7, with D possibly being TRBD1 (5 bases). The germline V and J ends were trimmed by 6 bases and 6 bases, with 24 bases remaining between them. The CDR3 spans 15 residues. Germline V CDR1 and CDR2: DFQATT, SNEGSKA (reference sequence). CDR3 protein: CSAMLGRAGNPEQYF. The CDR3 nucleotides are TGCAGTGCCATGTTAGGACGAGCAGGGAACCCCGAGCAGTACTTC.

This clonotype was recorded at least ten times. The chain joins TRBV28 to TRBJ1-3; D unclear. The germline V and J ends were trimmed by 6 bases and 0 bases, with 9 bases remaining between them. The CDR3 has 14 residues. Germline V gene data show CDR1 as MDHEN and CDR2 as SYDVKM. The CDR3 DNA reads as TGTGCCAGCAGAGAACTTTACTCTGGAAACACCATATATTTT. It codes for CASRELYSGNTIYF.

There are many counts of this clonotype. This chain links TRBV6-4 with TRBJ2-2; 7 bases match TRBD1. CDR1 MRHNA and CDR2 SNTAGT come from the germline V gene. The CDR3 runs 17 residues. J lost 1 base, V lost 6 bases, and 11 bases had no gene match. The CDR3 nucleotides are TGTGCCAGCAGGTGGACCCCGGGACAGCGGAACACCGGGGAGCTGTTTTTT. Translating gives CASRWTPGQRNTGELFF.

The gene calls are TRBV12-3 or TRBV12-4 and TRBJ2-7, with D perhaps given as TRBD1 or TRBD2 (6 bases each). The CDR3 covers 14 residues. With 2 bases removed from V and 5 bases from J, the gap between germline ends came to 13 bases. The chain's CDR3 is CASSLSRGLDEQYF. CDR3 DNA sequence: TGTGCCAGCAGTTTATCACGGGGGCTGGACGAGCAGTACTTC.

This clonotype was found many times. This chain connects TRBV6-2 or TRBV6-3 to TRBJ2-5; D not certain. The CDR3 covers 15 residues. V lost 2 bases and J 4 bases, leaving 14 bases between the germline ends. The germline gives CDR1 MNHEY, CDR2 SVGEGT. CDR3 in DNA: TGTGCCAGCAGTTACATGTCGTCAGGCGGAGAGACCCAGTACTTC. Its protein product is CASSYMSSGGETQYF.

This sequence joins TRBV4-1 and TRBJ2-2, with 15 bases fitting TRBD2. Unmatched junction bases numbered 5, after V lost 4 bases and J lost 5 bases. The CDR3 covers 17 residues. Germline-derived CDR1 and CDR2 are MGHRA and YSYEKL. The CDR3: CASSRTSGRARTGELFF. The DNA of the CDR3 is TGCGCCAGCAGCCGGACTAGCGGGAGGGCTCGAACCGGGGAGCTGTTTTTT.

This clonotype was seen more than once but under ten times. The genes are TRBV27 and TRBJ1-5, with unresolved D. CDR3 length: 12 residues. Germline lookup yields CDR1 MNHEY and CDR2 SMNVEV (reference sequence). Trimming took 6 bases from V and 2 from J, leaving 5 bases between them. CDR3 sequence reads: CASRVGNQPQHF. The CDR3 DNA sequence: TGTGCCAGCAGGGTTGGCAATCAGCCCCAGCATTTT.

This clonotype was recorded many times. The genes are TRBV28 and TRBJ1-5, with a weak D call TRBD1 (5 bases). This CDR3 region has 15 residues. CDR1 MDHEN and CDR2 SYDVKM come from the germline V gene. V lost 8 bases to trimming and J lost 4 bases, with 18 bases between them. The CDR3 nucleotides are TGTGCCAGCCTTGGCGAGGCAGGGCGTAATCAGCCCCAGCATTTT. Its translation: CASLGEAGRNQPQHF.

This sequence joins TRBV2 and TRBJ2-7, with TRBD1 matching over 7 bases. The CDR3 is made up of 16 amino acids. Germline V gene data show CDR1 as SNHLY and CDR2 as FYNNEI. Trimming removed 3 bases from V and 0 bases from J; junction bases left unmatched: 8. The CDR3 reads CASSDFGTVGSYEQYF. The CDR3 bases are TGTGCCAGCAGTGACTTTGGGACAGTAGGCTCCTACGAGCAGTACTTC.

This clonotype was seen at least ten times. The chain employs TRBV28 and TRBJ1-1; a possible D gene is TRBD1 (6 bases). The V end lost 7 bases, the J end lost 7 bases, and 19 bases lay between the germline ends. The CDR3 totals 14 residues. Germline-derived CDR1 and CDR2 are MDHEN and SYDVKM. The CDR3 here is CASTSKGGFFEAFF. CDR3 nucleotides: TGTGCCAGCACCTCCAAAGGGGGTTTCTTTGAAGCTTTCTTT.

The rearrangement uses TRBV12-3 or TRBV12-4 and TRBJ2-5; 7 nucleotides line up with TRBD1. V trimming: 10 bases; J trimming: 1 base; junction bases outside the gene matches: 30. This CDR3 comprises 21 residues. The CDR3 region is CAKPPTTTGQDRWGFQETQYF. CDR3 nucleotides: TGTGCCAAACCCCCTACTACGACTGGACAGGATCGATGGGGGTTCCAAGAGACCCAGTACTTC.

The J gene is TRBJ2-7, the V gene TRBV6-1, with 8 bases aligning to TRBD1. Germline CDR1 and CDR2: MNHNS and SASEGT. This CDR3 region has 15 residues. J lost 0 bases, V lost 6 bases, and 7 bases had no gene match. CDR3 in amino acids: CASRTDRGNSYEQYF. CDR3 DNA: TGTGCCAGCAGAACCGACAGGGGAAACTCCTACGAGCAGTACTTC.

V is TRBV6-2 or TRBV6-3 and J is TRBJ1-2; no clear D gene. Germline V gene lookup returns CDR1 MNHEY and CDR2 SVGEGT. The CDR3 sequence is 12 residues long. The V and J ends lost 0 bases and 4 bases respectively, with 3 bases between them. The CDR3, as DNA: TGTGCCAGCAGTTACTCAAGCTATGGCTACACCTTC. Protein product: CASSYSSYGYTF.

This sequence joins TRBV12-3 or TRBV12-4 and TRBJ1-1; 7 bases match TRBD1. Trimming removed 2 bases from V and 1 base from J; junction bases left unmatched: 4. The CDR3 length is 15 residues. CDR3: CASSLPWTGNTEAFF. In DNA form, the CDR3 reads TGTGCCAGCAGTTTACCTTGGACAGGGAACACTGAAGCTTTCTTT.